A selection of T cell receptor beta chains follows, all from one sample in a study of regulatory T cells in long-lasting Graves disease. Using its own MiXCR run on the multiplex PCR reads, TCRdb lists one record per CDR3 protein. The data contain hundreds of thousands of distinct CDR3 sequences, 16% of them singletons. Another study also made use of these data, one on T cells in Graves' hyperthyroidism and ophthalmopathy.

The material was peripheral blood mononuclear cells (PBMCs), obtained at new diagnosis, from a patient treated with antithyroid drugs. The receptors were sampled from a man in his late teens or twenties with Graves disease. Each CDR3 is given with its conserved first and last residue. D genes are given only for firm matches. Rows give clone size only sometimes, using once, few, many, or a class for an expanded clone.

D gene,clone size,J gene,V gene,CDR3 protein,CDR3 DNA
-,-,TRBJ1-2,TRBV18,CASSTGTPYGYTF,TGTGCCAGCTCAACCGGGACCCCCTATGGCTACACCTTC
-,few,TRBJ2-7,TRBV6-1,CASSEHPYEQYF,TGTGCCAGCAGTGAACATCCCTACGAGCAGTACTTC
-,-,TRBJ2-2,TRBV7-9,CASTLEGLNTGELFF,TGTGCCAGCACCCTCGAGGGTTTGAACACCGGGGAGCTGTTTTTT
-,many,TRBJ2-1,TRBV7-3,CASSPRSGLYNEQFF,TGTGCCAGCAGCCCGCGGTCTGGTCTGTACAATGAGCAGTTCTTC
-,-,TRBJ2-5,TRBV5-1,CASSPSLGRAQYF,TGCGCCAGCAGCCCCTCCCTGGGGCGGGCCCAGTACTTC
TRBD1,few,TRBJ1-3,TRBV28,CASSPIGRITGDSGNTIYF,TGTGCCAGCAGTCCAATTGGGCGAATCACAGGGGACTCTGGAAACACCATATATTTT
-,-,TRBJ1-1,TRBV6-1,CASMWAAMNTEAFF,TGTGCCAGCATGTGGGCAGCCATGAACACTGAAGCTTTCTTT
TRBD1,many,TRBJ1-5,TRBV20-1,CSANPGTGSNQPQHF,TGCAGTGCTAACCCCGGGACAGGTAGCAATCAGCCCCAGCATTTT
-,many,TRBJ2-1,TRBV30,CAWSAKTHEQFF,TGTGCCTGGAGTGCCAAGACACATGAGCAGTTCTTC
TRBD2,many,TRBJ2-1,TRBV12-3/TRBV12-4,CASSLPSGSSYNEQFF,TGTGCCAGCAGTTTACCTAGCGGAAGCTCCTACAATGAGCAGTTCTTC
-,-,TRBJ1-2,TRBV5-5,CASSLAPDSDYGYTF,TGTGCCAGCAGCTTGGCCCCAGATAGCGACTATGGCTACACCTTC
-,few,TRBJ2-1,TRBV6-5,CASSFSSGLRGEQFF,TGTGCCAGCAGTTTCTCATCGGGCTTGAGGGGTGAGCAGTTCTTC
-,few,TRBJ2-6,TRBV5-1,CASSQKADRTRSGANVLTF,TGCGCCAGCAGCCAGAAAGCAGACAGGACTCGGTCCGGGGCCAACGTCCTGACTTTC
-,few,TRBJ2-1,TRBV19,CASSIHSGDRFNEQFF,TGTGCCAGTAGTATTCATTCAGGGGACCGGTTCAATGAGCAGTTCTTC
-,many,TRBJ2-7,TRBV30,CAWSVGGSYEQYF,TGTGCCTGGAGTGTAGGGGGGTCTTACGAGCAGTACTTC
-,many,TRBJ1-5,TRBV20-1,CSARAGPGQPQHF,TGCAGTGCTAGAGCTGGGCCCGGTCAGCCCCAGCATTTT
-,once,TRBJ2-7,TRBV20-1,CSALYMSEQYF,TGCAGTGCTCTGTATATGAGCGAGCAGTACTTC